This TCR beta chain was captured by sequencing in a study of shared clonotypes between healthy human individuals (dated by TCRdb to the early 2020s). General notes on the study: A few men and two women, aged 18 to 49 years, made up the cohort. For each donor, CD4 naive and CD4 memory were each given three plates, CD8 naive was given two plates, and CD8 memory was given one plate. The study deeply sequenced blood TCR repertoires of about 5 healthy adults to estimate repertoire size and the extent of clonotype sharing between individuals. Different laboratories and diverse techniques were used to prepare libraries and sequence TCR repertoires, to increase sequencing depth and limit assay-specific biases. Leukapheresis yielded between about 0.8 and 8.9 billion PBMCs per donor. Study-level results and caveats: Naive subsets generally had larger estimated clonotype richness than memory subsets. The genetic and exposure-history diversity represented was limited by the small number of donors. Even with the large sequencing depth, rarefaction of the sorted-subset datasets indicated that sequencing was incomplete. Pairwise subsampling indicated that sequencing depth was expected to affect the degree of clonotype sharing among donors. Sampling was limited to blood, and TCR repertoires in tissue likely differ from TCR repertoires in blood. Higher generation probabilities were observed for clonotypes shared by all four sorted-subset donors than for non-shared clonotypes. About 4.5% of naive CD4, around 4% of naive CD8, around 2.3% of memory CD4, and more than 0.35% of memory CD8 clonotypes were shared across several donors.

This clone was counted a few times. The target of this receptor is not known. No quality values exist for individual bases; no much larger clone is one base distant. Healthy HIV-negative adults with no recently reported acute infections or vaccinations were included as donors. Only Caucasian adults living in Nashville, Tennessee, USA were represented among the donors. CD4+ T cells were enriched by magnetic negative selection; naive cells were then positively selected on CD45RA, and the negative fraction formed the memory subset. Blood was collected by leukapheresis, and PBMCs were isolated by Ficoll-Histopaque density gradient centrifugation and then cryopreserved in liquid nitrogen vapor phase. Purity and quantity of every magnetically sorted T cell population were checked by analytical flow cytometry. Genomic DNA was isolated from every sorted fraction and measured by UV absorbance on a Nanodrop 2000c.

Using the deep immunoSEQ assay, TCR CDR3 regions were amplified from genomic DNA by multiplex PCR. Extracted genomic DNA from each cell subset was distributed evenly across all wells of several immunoSEQ 96-well plates, and each plate was treated as a replicate. For sorted subsets, about 210 ng of genomic DNA, equivalent to 25,000 to 35,000 T cell genomes, went into each replicate PCR. Purified libraries were measured with a Qubit 3.0 fluorometer, size-checked on a Bioanalyzer 2100, and measured again with the KAPA Library Quantification kit. Every immunoSEQ 96-well plate was sequenced on a dedicated single-read 150-cycle Illumina NextSeq 550 flow cell. The authors' analysis ran thus. Because the immunoSEQ output included only junctional sequences and no quality scores, the filtering could not be the same as the filtering used for full-length reads. To assign V/J genes and CDR3, sequences were annotated using PyIR, a Python wrapper for IgBLAST v1.9, with IMGT germline references. Any read was removed if the V/J assignment was weak (E-value above 1e-6), the CDR3 was missing, or the read contained stop codons, out-of-frame junctions, or ambiguous translated residues. V3J clonotypes were defined as sequences sharing the same inferred V gene, J gene, and CDR3 amino acid sequence. Percentage overlap between repertoires was computed as shared unique clonotypes divided by the size of the smaller repertoire. Three approaches were used to assess repertoire richness: RTK rarefaction, the Chao1 estimator, and Recon v2.1 estimates of unobserved clonotypes. Generation probabilities were computed with OLGA for all TCRbeta clonotypes obtained by the gDNA method from several donors. TCRdb stores this immuneACCESS table with in-frame sequences only. Part of the clones is absent; in the studies checked, under half of the shortfall reflects unresolved V genes, and no reason is known for the rest. The V and J calls and the clone size are those of that table, but D and trimming were determined from the DNA. This sample holds a few million clones; approximately 93% were observed only once. The leading ten clones occupy about 0.39% of the sample.

Its CDR3 holds 13 amino acids, cysteine through phenylalanine. CDR3 DNA is the only sequence kept; it has 39 bases, read in frame from the first base. From the germline V gene (reference sequence), CDR1 is LNHDA and CDR2 is SQIVND. Trimming leaves V shorter by 11 bases and J shorter by 4 bases, with the junction holding 8 bases beyond the gene matches. This receptor chain uses TRBV19 and TRBJ1-1; TRBD1 fits 9 bases in the junction. Sequenced: naive CD4+ T cells from PBMCs. Sample cell subset or site, as interpreted from the label and publication: CD45RA+ positively selected. The source is a man between 18 and 35 years old in good health. Some clones in this sample may be carry-over from other donors' samples. The bases read TGTGCCGGCGAGGAGGGACAGGGCACTGAAGCTTTCTTT. It translates as CAGEEGQGTEAFF.